This TCR beta chain was captured by sequencing in a study of T-cell reconstitution after alpha-beta-depleted transplantation in children. This clonotype was found a few times. This CDR3 is built from 19 residues. In germline, CDR1 is DFQATT, CDR2 SNEGSKA (reference sequence). Losses at the gene ends were 3 bases for V and 7 bases for J; bases not matched to a gene: 21. Unique molecular identifiers tagged the TCRbeta library. TCRdb processed the PCR reads anew with MiXCR; each CDR3 protein has one entry. The table records some 600,000 distinct CDR3 sequences, 16% of them present only once. This TCR was sampled from a human donor who donated a stem cell graft to a child with acute myeloid leukemia. The chain carries TRBV20-1 and TRBJ2-2, with 9 bases aligning to TRBD1. This material consisted of PBMCs from the stem cell graft donor, taken from the stem cell graft. The DNA for the CDR3 is TGCAGTGCTAGGGGCGATTCCGGTCCCGAGACAGGGGGGTTCGGGGAGCTGTTTTTT. Translated: CSARGDSGPETGGFGELFF.